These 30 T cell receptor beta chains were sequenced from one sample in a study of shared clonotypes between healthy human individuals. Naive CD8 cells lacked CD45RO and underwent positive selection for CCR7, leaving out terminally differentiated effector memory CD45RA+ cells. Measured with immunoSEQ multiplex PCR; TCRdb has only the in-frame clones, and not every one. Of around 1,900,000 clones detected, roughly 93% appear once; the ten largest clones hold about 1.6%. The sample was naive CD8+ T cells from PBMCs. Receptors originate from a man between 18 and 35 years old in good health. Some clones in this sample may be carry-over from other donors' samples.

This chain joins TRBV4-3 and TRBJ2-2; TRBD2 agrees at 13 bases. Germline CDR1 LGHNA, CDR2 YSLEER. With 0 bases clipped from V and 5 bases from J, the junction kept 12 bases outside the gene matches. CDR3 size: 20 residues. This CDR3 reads CASSQDTPWTSGRGTGELFF. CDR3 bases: TGCGCCAGCAGCCAAGATACCCCCTGGACTAGCGGGAGAGGGACCGGGGAGCTGTTTTTT.

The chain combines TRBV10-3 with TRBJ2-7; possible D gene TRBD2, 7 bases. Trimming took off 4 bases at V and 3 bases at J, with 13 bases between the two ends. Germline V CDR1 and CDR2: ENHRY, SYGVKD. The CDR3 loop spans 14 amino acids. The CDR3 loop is CAISGGGRDYEQYF. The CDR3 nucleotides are TGTGCCATCAGTGGGGGGGGCAGGGACTACGAGCAGTACTTC.

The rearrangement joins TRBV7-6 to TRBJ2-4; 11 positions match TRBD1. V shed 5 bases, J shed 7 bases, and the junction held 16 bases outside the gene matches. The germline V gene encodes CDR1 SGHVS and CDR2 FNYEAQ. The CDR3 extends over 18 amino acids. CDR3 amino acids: CASSRNWPADRGPNIQYF. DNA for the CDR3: TGTGCCAGCAGCCGAAACTGGCCCGCGGACAGGGGGCCGAACATTCAGTACTTC.

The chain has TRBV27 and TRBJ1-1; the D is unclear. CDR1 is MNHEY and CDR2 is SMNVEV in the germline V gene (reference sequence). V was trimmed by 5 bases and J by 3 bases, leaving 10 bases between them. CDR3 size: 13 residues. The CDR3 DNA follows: TGTGCCAGCAGTCCCTCCGGGTACACTGAAGCTTTCTTT. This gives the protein CASSPSGYTEAFF.

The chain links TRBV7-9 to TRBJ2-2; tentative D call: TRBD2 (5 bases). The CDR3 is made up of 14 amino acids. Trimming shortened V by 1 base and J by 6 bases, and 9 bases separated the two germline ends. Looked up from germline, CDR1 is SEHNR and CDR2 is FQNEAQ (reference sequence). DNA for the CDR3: TGTGCCAGCAGCTTAGGACGGGATCCCGGGGAGCTGTTTTTT. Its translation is CASSLGRDPGELFF.

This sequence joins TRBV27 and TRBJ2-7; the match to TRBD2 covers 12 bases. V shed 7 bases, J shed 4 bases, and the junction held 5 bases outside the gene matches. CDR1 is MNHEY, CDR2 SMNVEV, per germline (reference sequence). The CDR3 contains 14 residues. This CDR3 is CASKLAGGIYEQYF. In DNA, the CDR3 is TGTGCCAGCAAACTAGCGGGAGGAATTTACGAGCAGTACTTC.

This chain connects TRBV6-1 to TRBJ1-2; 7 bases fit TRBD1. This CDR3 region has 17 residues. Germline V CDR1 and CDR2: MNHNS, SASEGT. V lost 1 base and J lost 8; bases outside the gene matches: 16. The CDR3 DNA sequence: TGTGCCAGCAGTGAAGGGATAAGGAGGAGGGGGCGGACGGGCTACACCTTC. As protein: CASSEGIRRRGRTGYTF.

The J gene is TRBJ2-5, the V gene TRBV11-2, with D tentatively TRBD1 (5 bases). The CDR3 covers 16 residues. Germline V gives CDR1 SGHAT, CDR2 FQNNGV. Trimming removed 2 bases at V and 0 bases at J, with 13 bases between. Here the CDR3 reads CASSLRLRTHQETQYF. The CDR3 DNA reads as TGTGCCAGCAGCTTAAGGCTTCGGACACACCAAGAGACCCAGTACTTC.

CDR3 sequence (DNA): TGTGCCAGTAGTGAAGGGACAGCAGTTGTATTGGAAAAACTGTTTTTT. Protein sequence: CASSEGTAVVLEKLFF. The V and J genes are TRBV19 and TRBJ1-4, with 7 bases lining up with TRBD1. CDR1 and CDR2 (germline): LNHDA, SQIVND (reference sequence). With 5 bases clipped from V and 8 bases from J, the junction kept 14 bases outside the gene matches. This CDR3 comprises 16 residues.

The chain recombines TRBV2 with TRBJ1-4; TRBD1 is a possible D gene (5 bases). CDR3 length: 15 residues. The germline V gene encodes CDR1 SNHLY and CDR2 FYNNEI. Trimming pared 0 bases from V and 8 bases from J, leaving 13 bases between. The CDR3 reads CASSEAHVQGEKLFF. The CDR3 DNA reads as TGTGCCAGCAGTGAAGCGCATGTCCAGGGCGAAAAACTGTTTTTT.

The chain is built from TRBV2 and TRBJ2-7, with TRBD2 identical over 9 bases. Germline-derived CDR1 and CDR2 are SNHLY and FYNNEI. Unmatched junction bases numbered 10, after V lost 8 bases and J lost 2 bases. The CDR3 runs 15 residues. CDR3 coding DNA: TGTGCCAGCTACGAGGGGACTAGCAGAGCCTACGAGCAGTACTTC. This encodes CASYEGTSRAYEQYF.

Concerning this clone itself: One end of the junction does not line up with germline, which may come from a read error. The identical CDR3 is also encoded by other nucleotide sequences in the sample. The CDR3 DNA is TGTGCCAGTAGTTTAAGGTCGCATCAGCCCCAGCATTTT. It is translated as CASSLRSHQPQHF. J is TRBJ1-5 and V is TRBV28; D unresolved. Germline values: CDR1 MDHEN, CDR2 SYDVKM. The CDR3 spans 13 residues. The full variable domain, rest sourced from reference TRBV28 and TRBJ1-5, is DVKVTQSSRYLVKRTGEKVFLECVQDMDHENMFWYRQDPGLGLRLIYFSYDVKMKEKGDIPEGYSVSREKKERFSLILESASTNQTSMYLCASSLRSHQPQHFGDGTRLSIL.

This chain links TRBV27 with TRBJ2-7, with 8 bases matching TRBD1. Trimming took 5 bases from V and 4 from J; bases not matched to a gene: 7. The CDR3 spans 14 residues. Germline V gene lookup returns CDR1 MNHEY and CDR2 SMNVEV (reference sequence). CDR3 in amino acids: CASSPRTGKYEQYF. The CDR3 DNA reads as TGTGCCAGCAGTCCCAGGACAGGGAAATACGAGCAGTACTTC.

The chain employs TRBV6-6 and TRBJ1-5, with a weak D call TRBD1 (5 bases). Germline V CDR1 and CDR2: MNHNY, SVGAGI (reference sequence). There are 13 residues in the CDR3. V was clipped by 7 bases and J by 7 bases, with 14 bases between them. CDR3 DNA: TGTGCCAGCACAGGGTATCTAAGGCAGCCCCAGCATTTT. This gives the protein CASTGYLRQPQHF.

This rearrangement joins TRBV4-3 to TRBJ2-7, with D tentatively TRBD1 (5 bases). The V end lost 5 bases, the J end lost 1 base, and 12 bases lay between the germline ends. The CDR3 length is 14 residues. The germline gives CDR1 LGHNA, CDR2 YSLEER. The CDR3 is CASSLGAGSYEQYF. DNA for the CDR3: TGCGCCAGCAGCTTAGGGGCCGGGTCCTACGAGCAGTACTTC.

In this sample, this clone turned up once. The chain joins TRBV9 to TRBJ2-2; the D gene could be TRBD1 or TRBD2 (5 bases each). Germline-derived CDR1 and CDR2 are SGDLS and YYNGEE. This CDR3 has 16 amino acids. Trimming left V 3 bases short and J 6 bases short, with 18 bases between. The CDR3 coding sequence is TGTGCCAGCAGCGGAGGGCCGGGGCGGACCCCCGGGGAGCTGTTTTTT. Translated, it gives CASSGGPGRTPGELFF.

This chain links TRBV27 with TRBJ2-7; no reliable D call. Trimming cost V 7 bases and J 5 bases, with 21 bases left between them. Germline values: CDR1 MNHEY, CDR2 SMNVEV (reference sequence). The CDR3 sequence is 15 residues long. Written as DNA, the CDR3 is TGTGCCAGCACCACCCAATTTCGTGGGGTCGACGAGCAGTACTTC. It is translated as CASTTQFRGVDEQYF.

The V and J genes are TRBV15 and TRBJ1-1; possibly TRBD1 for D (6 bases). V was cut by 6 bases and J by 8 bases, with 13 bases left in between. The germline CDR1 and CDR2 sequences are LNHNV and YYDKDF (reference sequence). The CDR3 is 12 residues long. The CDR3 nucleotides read TGTGCCACCAGTCGGAGAGGGGGGGAAGCTTTCTTT. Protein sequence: CATSRRGGEAFF. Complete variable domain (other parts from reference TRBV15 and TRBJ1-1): DAMVIQNPRYQVTQFGKPVTLSCSQTLNHNVMYWYQQKSSQAPKLLFHYYDKDFNNEADTPDNFQSRRPNTSFCFLDIRSPGLGDTAMYLCATSRRGGEAFFGQGTRLTVV.

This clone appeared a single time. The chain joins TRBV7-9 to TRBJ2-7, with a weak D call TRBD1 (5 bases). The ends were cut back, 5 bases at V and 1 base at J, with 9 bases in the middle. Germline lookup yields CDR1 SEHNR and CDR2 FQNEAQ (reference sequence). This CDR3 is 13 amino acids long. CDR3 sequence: CASSMSGSYEQYF. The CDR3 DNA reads TGTGCCAGCAGCATGTCAGGGTCCTACGAGCAGTACTTC.

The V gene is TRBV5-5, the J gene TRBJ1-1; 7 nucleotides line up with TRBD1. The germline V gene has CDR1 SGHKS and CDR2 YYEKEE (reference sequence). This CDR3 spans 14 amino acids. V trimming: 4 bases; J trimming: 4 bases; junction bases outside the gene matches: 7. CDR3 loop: CASSDVRGTTEAFF. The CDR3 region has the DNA TGTGCCAGCAGCGATGTCAGGGGGACCACTGAAGCTTTCTTT.

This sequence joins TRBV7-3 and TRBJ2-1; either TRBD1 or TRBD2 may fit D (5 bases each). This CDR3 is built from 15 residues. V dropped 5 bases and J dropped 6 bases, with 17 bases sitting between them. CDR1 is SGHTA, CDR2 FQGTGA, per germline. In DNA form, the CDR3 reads TGTGCCAGCAGCCCCCACAGGAACGCGGGCAATGAGCAGTTCTTC. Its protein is CASSPHRNAGNEQFF. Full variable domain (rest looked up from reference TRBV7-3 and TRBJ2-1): GAGVSQTPSNKVTEKGKYVELRCDPISGHTALYWYRQSLGQGPEFLIYFQGTGAADDSGLPNDRFFAVRPEGSVSTLKIQRTERGDSAVYLCASSPHRNAGNEQFFGPGTRLTVL.

The CDR3 DNA follows: TGCGCCAGCAGACGCCAGACAGGCCAAGAGACCCAGTACTTC. Its translation is CASRRQTGQETQYF. The V gene is TRBV4-1, the J gene TRBJ2-5; the D gene is possibly TRBD1 (6 bases). The germline CDR1 and CDR2 sequences are MGHRA and YSYEKL. The V end lost 6 bases, the J end lost 1 base, and 12 bases lay between the germline ends. This CDR3 spans 14 amino acids.

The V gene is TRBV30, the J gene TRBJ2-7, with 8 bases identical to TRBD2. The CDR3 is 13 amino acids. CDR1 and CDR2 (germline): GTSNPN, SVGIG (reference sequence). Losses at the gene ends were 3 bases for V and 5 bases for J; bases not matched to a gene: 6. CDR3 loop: CAWSSLAGDEQYF. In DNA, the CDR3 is TGTGCCTGGAGCTCCCTAGCGGGCGACGAGCAGTACTTC. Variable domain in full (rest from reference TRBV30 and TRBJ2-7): SQTIHQWPATLVQPVGSPLSLECTVEGTSNPNLYWYRQAAGRGLQLLFYSVGIGQISSEVPQNLSASRPQDRQFILSSKKLLLSDSGFYLCAWSSLAGDEQYFGPGTRLTVT.

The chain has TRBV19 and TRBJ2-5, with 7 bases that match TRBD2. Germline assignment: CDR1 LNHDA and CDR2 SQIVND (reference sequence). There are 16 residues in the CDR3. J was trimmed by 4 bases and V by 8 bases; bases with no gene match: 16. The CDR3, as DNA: TGTGCCAGTGCCCCCACGGGCGGGAGTAGCATAGAGACCCAGTACTTC. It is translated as CASAPTGGSSIETQYF.

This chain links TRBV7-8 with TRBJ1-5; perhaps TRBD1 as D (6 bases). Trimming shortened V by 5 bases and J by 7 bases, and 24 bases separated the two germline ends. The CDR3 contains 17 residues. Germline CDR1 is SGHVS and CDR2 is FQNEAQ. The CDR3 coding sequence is TGTGCCAGCAGCGGATCCGGGGGCATCTATAGGGGACAGCCCCAGCATTTT. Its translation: CASSGSGGIYRGQPQHF.

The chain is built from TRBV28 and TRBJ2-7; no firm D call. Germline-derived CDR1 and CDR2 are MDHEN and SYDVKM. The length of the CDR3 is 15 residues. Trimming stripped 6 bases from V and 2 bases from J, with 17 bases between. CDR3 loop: CASSQSLAATYEQYF. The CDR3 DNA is TGTGCCAGCAGCCAATCTCTTGCCGCCACCTACGAGCAGTACTTC. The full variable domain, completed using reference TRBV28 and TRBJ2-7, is DVKVTQSSRYLVKRTGEKVFLECVQDMDHENMFWYRQDPGLGLRLIYFSYDVKMKEKGDIPEGYSVSREKKERFSLILESASTNQTSMYLCASSQSLAATYEQYFGPGTRLTVT.

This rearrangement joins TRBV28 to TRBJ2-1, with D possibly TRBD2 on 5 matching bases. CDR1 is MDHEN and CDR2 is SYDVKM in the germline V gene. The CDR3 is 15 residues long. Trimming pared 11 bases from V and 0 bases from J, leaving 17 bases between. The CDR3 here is CAGVPDWSSYNEQFF. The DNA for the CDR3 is TGTGCCGGCGTCCCGGACTGGAGCTCCTACAATGAGCAGTTCTTC. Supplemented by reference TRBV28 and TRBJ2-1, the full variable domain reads DVKVTQSSRYLVKRTGEKVFLECVQDMDHENMFWYRQDPGLGLRLIYFSYDVKMKEKGDIPEGYSVSREKKERFSLILESASTNQTSMYLCAGVPDWSSYNEQFFGPGTRLTVL.

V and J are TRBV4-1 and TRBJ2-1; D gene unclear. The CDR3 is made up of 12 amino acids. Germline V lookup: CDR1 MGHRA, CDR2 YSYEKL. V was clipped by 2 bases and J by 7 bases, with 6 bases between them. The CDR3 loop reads CASSQLRNEQFF. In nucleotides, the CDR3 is TGCGCCAGCAGCCAACTAAGAAATGAGCAGTTCTTC.

CDR3 amino acids: CAWQGTNTGELFF. CDR3 DNA: TGTGCCTGGCAGGGGACGAACACCGGGGAGCTGTTTTTT. This rearrangement joins TRBV30 to TRBJ2-2; TRBD1 is a possible D gene (6 bases). In germline, CDR1 is GTSNPN, CDR2 SVGIG (reference sequence). CDR3 size: 13 residues. V was clipped by 5 bases and J by 0 bases, with 7 bases between them. The full variable domain, rest sourced from reference TRBV30 and TRBJ2-2, is SQTIHQWPATLVQPVGSPLSLECTVEGTSNPNLYWYRQAAGRGLQLLFYSVGIGQISSEVPQNLSASRPQDRQFILSSKKLLLSDSGFYLCAWQGTNTGELFFGEGSRLTVL.

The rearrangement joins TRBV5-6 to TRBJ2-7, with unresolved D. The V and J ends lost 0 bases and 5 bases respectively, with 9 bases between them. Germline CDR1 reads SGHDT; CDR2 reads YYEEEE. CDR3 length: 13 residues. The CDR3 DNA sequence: TGTGCCAGCAGCTTGGCCGGAATCCACGAGCAGTACTTC. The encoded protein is CASSLAGIHEQYF. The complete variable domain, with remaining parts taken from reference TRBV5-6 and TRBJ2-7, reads DAGVTQSPTHLIKTRGQQVTLRCSPKSGHDTVSWYQQALGQGPQFIFQYYEEEERQRGNFPDRFSGHQFPNYSSELNVNALLLGDSALYLCASSLAGIHEQYFGPGTRLTVT.